Below, 23 T cell receptor beta chains from the same sample are listed, as sequenced in a study of blood T cell repertoires in COVID-19. This table comes from immunoSEQ multiplex PCR, and its TCRdb copy is limited to in-frame clones, with some not included. The repertoire has 68,000 or so clones, roughly 90% of them found once; the top ten carry around 7.3%. Sequencing was carried out using peripheral blood. Receptors originate from a man in his forties or fifties with COVID-19, enrolled during active disease.

CDR3 sequence: CASRGQEGSDSYNSPLHF. The CDR3 bases are TGTGCCAGCAGAGGACAGGAGGGAAGCGACTCCTATAATTCACCCCTCCACTTT. V is TRBV2 and J is TRBJ1-6; 7 nucleotides match TRBD1. The V and J ends lost 6 bases and 0 bases, in that order; junction bases with no gene match: 11. From germline, CDR1 is SNHLY and CDR2 FYNNEI. This CDR3 region has 18 residues.

J is TRBJ1-1 and V is TRBV5-4; the D gene is possibly TRBD1 (6 bases). This CDR3 comprises 15 residues. Germline loops: CDR1 SGHNT, CDR2 YYREEE (reference sequence). V was cut by 0 bases and J by 5 bases, with 14 bases left in between. CDR3 loop: CASSLAWGRGTEAFF. The CDR3 DNA sequence: TGTGCCAGCAGCTTGGCATGGGGGCGAGGAACTGAAGCTTTCTTT.

V gene TRBV5-1 combines with J gene TRBJ2-3; tentative D call: TRBD2 (5 bases). In germline, CDR1 is SGHRS, CDR2 YFSETQ. V dropped 2 bases and J dropped 5 bases, with 24 bases sitting between them. This CDR3 has 18 amino acids. The CDR3 sequence is CASSFRSGIPTSGDTQYF. The CDR3 nucleotides are TGCGCCAGCAGCTTTAGAAGCGGAATACCTACCTCGGGAGATACGCAGTATTTT.

The chain recombines TRBV30 with TRBJ1-1; 8 positions agree with TRBD1. CDR3 length equals 15 residues. Germline trimming cut 5 bases from V and 6 bases from J; bases unmatched to any gene: 14. The V gene's germline CDR1 is GTSNPN and CDR2 SVGIG (reference sequence). The CDR3 nucleotides are TGTGCCTGGCGCCCTCCGGACAGGGTCGACGCTGAAGCTTTCTTT. Encoded protein: CAWRPPDRVDAEAFF.

The rearrangement links TRBV2 to TRBJ2-3, with 10 bases lining up with TRBD2. The CDR3 is 14 residues long. Trimming removed 8 bases from V and 6 bases from J; junction bases left unmatched: 8. Germline loops: CDR1 SNHLY, CDR2 FYNNEI. CDR3 coding DNA: TGTGCCAGCCAAACTAGCGGGGTGCGTGATACGCAGTATTTT. Protein sequence: CASQTSGVRDTQYF.

The chain links TRBV5-5 to TRBJ1-4; D is perhaps TRBD1 (6 bases). Germline-derived CDR1 and CDR2 are SGHKS and YYEKEE (reference sequence). The CDR3 length is 12 residues. V lost 4 bases to trimming and J lost 8 bases, with 9 bases between them. CDR3 protein: CASSADSEKLFF. CDR3 DNA: TGTGCCAGCAGCGCGGACAGCGAAAAACTGTTTTTT.

V gene TRBV6-5 combines with J gene TRBJ2-7; D is perhaps TRBD1 (5 bases). With 4 bases removed from V and 0 bases from J, the gap between germline ends came to 10 bases. The CDR3 loop spans 14 amino acids. Germline V gives CDR1 MNHEY, CDR2 SVGAGI. The CDR3 is CASSLTGSSYEQYF. CDR3 bases: TGTGCCAGCAGTTTAACAGGTTCCTCCTACGAGCAGTACTTC.

This sequence joins TRBV3-1 (or the pseudogene TRBV3-2) and TRBJ2-5; D is unresolved. This CDR3 spans 13 amino acids. Trimming pared 1 base from V and 6 bases from J, leaving 9 bases between. CDR1 is LGHDT and CDR2 is YNNKEL in the germline V gene (reference sequence). CDR3 in amino acids: CASSQGASKTQYF. DNA of the CDR3: TGTGCCAGCAGCCAAGGGGCCTCGAAGACCCAGTACTTC.

This clone turned up a few times. The rearrangement links TRBV4-1 to TRBJ2-3, with 10 nucleotides matching TRBD2. CDR3 length: 18 amino acids. The V gene end was trimmed by 3 bases and the J gene end by 0 bases; junction bases not matched to a gene: 9. The V gene's germline CDR1 is MGHRA and CDR2 YSYEKL. The CDR3 here is CASSQGGLAGDSTDTQYF. CDR3 sequence (DNA): TGCGCCAGCAGCCAGGGGGGTCTAGCGGGGGATAGCACAGATACGCAGTATTTT.

The chain combines TRBV29-1 with TRBJ2-2; TRBD1 agrees at 8 bases. With V trimmed by 5 bases and J by 1 base, 3 bases remained unmatched. This CDR3 spans 14 amino acids. Germline V CDR1 and CDR2: SQVTM, ANQGSEA. DNA for the CDR3: TGCAGCGTTTACGGGACAGGGAACACCGGGGAGCTGTTTTTT. Amino acid sequence: CSVYGTGNTGELFF.

The chain joins TRBV30 to TRBJ1-2, with 7 bases that match TRBD1. CDR3 length equals 13 residues. V gave up 8 bases and J gave up 8 bases; unmatched junction bases: 14. In germline, CDR1 is GTSNPN, CDR2 SVGIG (reference sequence). CDR3 sequence: CAGGGQTTYGYTF. CDR3 nucleotide sequence: TGTGCCGGGGGGGGACAGACGACTTACGGCTACACCTTC.

The V gene is TRBV23-1, the J gene TRBJ2-4; 7 bases align to TRBD1. TRBV23-1 is sorted into the ORF group, with uncertain function. V dropped 6 bases and J dropped 2; count of bases not matched to a gene: 7. The CDR3 contains 15 residues. The CDR3 DNA sequence: TGCGCCAGCAGGAAGGGGGCAGGGTCCAAAAACATTCAGTACTTC. Translated: CASRKGAGSKNIQYF.

The rearrangement uses TRBV6-6 and TRBJ2-2; TRBD2 might be the D (6 bases). Germline values: CDR1 MNHNY, CDR2 SVGAGI (reference sequence). V lost 7 bases to trimming and J lost 2 bases, with 11 bases between them. The CDR3 loop spans 14 amino acids. The CDR3 DNA follows: TGTGCCAGCATCCGGGACTTAAACACCGGGGAGCTGTTTTTT. As protein: CASIRDLNTGELFF.

V is TRBV6-6 and J is TRBJ1-6, with TRBD1 identical over 8 bases. Germline V CDR1 and CDR2: MNHNY, SVGAGI (reference sequence). V was pared by 6 bases and J by 9 bases, with 4 bases of the junction left unmatched. The CDR3 has 13 amino acids. CDR3 in amino acids: CASRSTGGSPLHF. The CDR3 bases are TGTGCCAGCAGGTCCACAGGGGGTTCACCCCTCCACTTT.

The V call is TRBV6-4, the J call TRBJ2-7, with 7 positions matching TRBD1. Germline V lookup: CDR1 MRHNA, CDR2 SNTAGT. Trimming at V came to 5 bases and at J to 7 bases, leaving 8 bases not matched to a gene. CDR3 size: 13 residues. CDR3 protein: CASSPQGVGEQYF. In nucleotides, the CDR3 is TGTGCCAGCAGTCCCCAGGGGGTTGGGGAGCAGTACTTC.

The rearrangement joins TRBV19 to TRBJ1-5, with D possibly being TRBD1 (5 bases). Germline V CDR1 and CDR2: LNHDA, SQIVND (reference sequence). The CDR3 consists of 13 residues. V was pared by 6 bases and J by 5 bases, with 11 bases between. CDR3 coding DNA: TGTGCCAGTAGCACCCAAGGGGATCAGCCCCAGCATTTT. Encoded protein: CASSTQGDQPQHF.

The chain couples TRBV9 to TRBJ2-3; 9 bases are a match to TRBD2. CDR3 length: 16 amino acids. The germline gives CDR1 SGDLS, CDR2 YYNGEE. Trimming took 0 bases from V and 5 from J; bases not matched to a gene: 7. The CDR3 loop reads CASSVEPSGVGDTQYF. CDR3 nucleotide sequence: TGTGCCAGCAGCGTAGAGCCTAGCGGGGTGGGAGATACGCAGTATTTT.

The chain couples TRBV28 to TRBJ1-1; 8 bases match TRBD1. Germline-derived CDR1 and CDR2 are MDHEN and SYDVKM. This CDR3 is 15 amino acids long. Trimming cost V 4 bases and J 2 bases; bases outside gene matches: 6. CDR3 DNA sequence: TGTGCCAGCAGTTCCCAGGGGGCGGTTAACACTGAAGCTTTCTTT. Protein product: CASSSQGAVNTEAFF.

CDR3 residues: CAWAPGQQYQETQYF. The CDR3 bases are TGTGCCTGGGCCCCGGGACAGCAGTACCAAGAGACCCAGTACTTC. V usage is TRBV30 and J usage is TRBJ2-5; 7 bases are shared with TRBD1. Germline CDR1 is GTSNPN and CDR2 is SVGIG (reference sequence). CDR3 length: 15 amino acids. V was clipped by 5 bases and J by 0 bases; unmatched bases: 9.

The gene calls are TRBV6-6 and TRBJ1-3; D is perhaps TRBD1 (6 bases). This CDR3 has 16 amino acids. CDR1 is MNHNY, CDR2 SVGAGI, per germline (reference sequence). The V gene lost 0 bases and the J gene lost 4 bases, with 13 bases spanning the gap. CDR3 amino acids: CASSYSMPQGGNTIYF. CDR3 in DNA: TGTGCCAGCAGTTACTCGATGCCACAGGGAGGAAACACCATATATTTT.

The chain couples TRBV12-3 or TRBV12-4 to TRBJ1-5; possibly TRBD1 for D (6 bases). V was cut by 6 bases and J by 4 bases, with 10 bases left in between. CDR3 length equals 13 residues. The CDR3 spells CASSRTDNQPQHF. CDR3 in DNA: TGTGCCAGCAGCAGGACAGATAATCAGCCCCAGCATTTT.

The table lists this clone with a count of one. The V gene is TRBV20-1, the J gene TRBJ1-1, with TRBD1 as a possible D gene (6 bases). CDR1 is DFQATT, CDR2 SNEGSKA, per germline (reference sequence). CDR3 length: 14 residues. V lost 3 bases to trimming and J lost 1 base, with 12 bases between them. The CDR3 bases are TGCAGTGCTAGTAAGGGACATACGAACACTGAAGCTTTCTTT. Its translation: CSASKGHTNTEAFF.

The chain uses TRBV19 and TRBJ2-4; D uncertain. V was cut by 4 bases and J by 0 bases, with 13 bases left in between. The CDR3 has 16 residues. Germline CDR1 is LNHDA and CDR2 is SQIVND (reference sequence). Here the CDR3 reads CASSSGEDLAKNIQYF. The DNA of the CDR3 is TGTGCCAGTAGTAGTGGTGAGGATCTAGCCAAAAACATTCAGTACTTC.